Below, one T cell receptor beta chain is given with its context. Its target antigen remains unknown. The record has no base qualities; no much larger clone is one base away. This sample was taken from a study of neurological immune-mediated disorders (dated by TCRdb to between 2018 and 2021). Turning to the overall study: Among the approximately 34 multiple sclerosis patients, around 30 had relapsing-remitting MS and 3 had secondary progressive MS. Peripheral blood TCR-beta repertoires from HTLV-I-associated myelopathy (HAM/TSP) patients, multiple sclerosis patients and healthy controls were compared by UMI-based sequencing. The approximately 98 TCR-beta libraries included longitudinal samples, technical triplicates and paired sorted CD4+ and CD8+ T-cell subsets alongside PBMC samples. The cohort comprised 68 subjects: about 15 HAM/TSP patients, some 34 multiple sclerosis patients and some 20 healthy controls.

cDNA was synthesized by template-switch 5'RACE using a primer carrying a 10-nucleotide random unique molecular identifier by which each TCR transcript was tagged. Each sequencing run produced over 160 million TCR-beta sequences covering 15-18 subjects. Total RNA was extracted with the RNeasy kit. Using the KAPA Real-time Library Amplification kit, TCR-beta VDJ regions were amplified with primers for the TCR constant region and the 5'RACE anchor. A first PCR added sample indexes and Illumina adaptors, after which a second PCR increased the library yield. After Ampure bead purification, the roughly 650 bp TCR product was size-selected on a 2% E-gel SizeSelection system. Before pooling, library quality was checked on a Bioanalyzer, concentration was measured with Qubit, and libraries were quantified with the Kapa Library Quantification kit. An Illumina HiSeq 2500 sequenced the libraries paired-end 2 x 150 bp. To increase sequence diversity, about 23-32% phiX was spiked into each library pool. Turning to the authors' computational methods: The quality-filtered reads were processed with the UMI-based MiGEC pipeline, whose error correction step removed more than 75% of the raw TCR sequences. VDJ genes were aligned to IMGT germline references, and clonotypes were defined by unique CDR3 amino acid sequence plus V-J genes. Clonal expansion, Shannon diversity, and CDR3 relatedness (CalcPairwiseDistances, ClusterSamples) were evaluated with VDJtools, and phylogenetic trees were built with CLCbio workbench. Clones with at least 8 unique UMIs were defined as expanded, with this threshold being based on coefficient-of-variation modelling across technical triplicates. TCRdb redid the processing of the public reads, applying fastp at Q25 and MiXCR, and retained in-frame beta chains. CDR3 protein duplicates are merged, each entry listing the most common genes and DNA. These V and J calls rely on TCRdb rather than the paper's analysis. The sample table holds roughly 76,000 distinct CDR3 sequences, of which roughly 3.1% were seen once. Together, the top ten hold about 5.5% of the sample.

Results the study describes overall, beyond this receptor: Across subjects, expanded clones never shared an identical CDR3 amino acid sequence, which suggests that the TCR-beta repertoires in every group were private. TCR clonal expansion was greatest in HAM/TSP patients and smallest in MS patients, who ranked below even healthy controls. Phylogenetic analysis grouped repertoires from 18 of 34 MS patients into a cluster of related CDR3 sequences, suggesting a possible repertoire-level signature. No clinical or MRI features were associated with the MS cluster, and the authors said that larger cohorts are needed.

Unsorted PBMC libraries were generated from 2 million PBMCs stored in RNAlater at -80 °C until RNA extraction. The multiple sclerosis patients were enrolled in a US clinical protocol that used magnetic resonance imaging to evaluate disease progression. Peripheral blood underwent Ficoll-Hypaque density gradient centrifugation to isolate PBMCs, which were then cryopreserved in liquid nitrogen. The sequenced material came from PBMCs. The receptor was derived from a woman aged 50 to 60 with multiple sclerosis.

The CDR3 region has the sequence CATRLTARDTGELFF. The nucleotide sequence is TGCGCCACCCGTTTAACGGCCAGGGACACCGGGGAGCTGTTTTTT. The chain was built from TRBV5-1 and TRBJ2-2; a tentative D match to TRBD1 spans 5 bases. V was cut back by 9 bases and J by 3 bases, leaving a gap of 18 bases between them. The CDR3 spans 15 residues, from the cysteine through the phenylalanine. Only the CDR3 region is kept as DNA, spanning 45 bases read in frame from base 1. According to the germline V gene, CDR1 reads SGHRS and CDR2 reads YFSETQ.